Below are 19 T cell receptor beta chains sequenced from a single sample in a study of blood T cell repertoires in COVID-19 (dated by TCRdb to 2020 to 2021). Library generation was performed with the immunoSEQ multiplex PCR assay. The table comes from immuneACCESS by way of TCRdb, which keeps in-frame sequences with V and J called. Part of the clones is missing from these tables; in studies checked, under half for an unresolved V gene and the rest for unknown reasons. This sample comprises a few hundred thousand clones, 75% to 95% of them detected only once. Approximately 7.5% of the sample goes to the ten largest clones. Sequencing was done on a sample of peripheral blood. These TCRs come from a woman aged 30 to 39 with COVID-19, enrolled during active disease.

This clone occurred once. The chain employs TRBV24-1 and TRBJ2-5; possible D gene TRBD1, 6 bases. CDR1 is KGHDR and CDR2 is SFDVKD in the germline V gene. The CDR3 is 14 residues long. V was pared by 5 bases and J by 4 bases, with 13 bases between. This CDR3 is CATSGEGVGETQYF. CDR3 DNA: TGTGCCACCAGTGGTGAGGGGGTCGGAGAGACCCAGTACTTC.

The chain is built from TRBV5-1 and TRBJ1-6; the D gene is possibly TRBD1 (6 bases). CDR1 and CDR2 from the germline V gene are SGHRS and YFSETQ. V lost 3 bases and J lost 9, with 19 bases in between. This CDR3 is built from 16 residues. In nucleotides, the CDR3 is TGCGCCAGCAGCTCGGACCCCTCAGGGGTCGGTTCACCCCTCCACTTT. This sequence encodes CASSSDPSGVGSPLHF.

This rearrangement joins TRBV19 to TRBJ1-1; 7 bases align to TRBD1. V was clipped by 3 bases and J by 3 bases; unmatched bases: 4. The CDR3 length is 14 residues. Germline-derived CDR1 and CDR2 are LNHDA and SQIVND (reference sequence). The CDR3 here is CASSIPDRDTEAFF. DNA of the CDR3: TGTGCCAGTAGTATCCCCGACAGGGACACTGAAGCTTTCTTT.

This chain uses TRBV6-5 with TRBJ2-5; D is unresolved. The CDR3 spans 14 residues. V was cut by 2 bases and J by 5 bases, with 12 bases left in between. Germline V CDR1 and CDR2: MNHEY, SVGAGI. As DNA, the CDR3 is TGTGCCAGCAGTTACGCTCCAGGCGCCGAGACCCAGTACTTC. It yields the protein CASSYAPGAETQYF.

CDR3 sequence (DNA): TGTGCCAGCAGCGTAGGCGGCAGCCCCGTATCCTACGAGCAGTACTTC. Protein sequence: CASSVGGSPVSYEQYF. V is TRBV9 and J is TRBJ2-7; D is uncertain. The CDR3 covers 16 residues. Trimming cost V 0 bases and J 1 base, with 14 bases left between them. The germline V gene has CDR1 SGDLS and CDR2 YYNGEE.

This clone was recorded once. This chain links TRBV14 with TRBJ2-1; 9 bases are a match to TRBD2. The germline V gene has CDR1 SGHDN and CDR2 FVKESK. J gave up 1 base and V 5 bases, and 6 bases lay outside the gene matches. This CDR3 contains 16 residues. The CDR3: CASSMISGSSYNEQFF. CDR3 DNA: TGTGCCAGCAGCATGATTAGCGGGAGTTCCTACAATGAGCAGTTCTTC.

This chain connects TRBV6-5 to TRBJ1-6; the match to TRBD1 covers 7 bases. In germline, CDR1 is MNHEY, CDR2 SVGAGI. The CDR3 is made up of 14 amino acids. Unmatched junction bases numbered 8, after V lost 8 bases and J lost 7 bases. CDR3 residues: CASSNPGGNSPLHF. In DNA, the CDR3 is TGTGCCAGCTCCAACCCAGGGGGGAATTCACCCCTCCACTTT.

The chain has TRBV18 and TRBJ2-3; 12 bases agree with TRBD2. With 1 base clipped from V and 5 bases from J, the junction kept 13 bases outside the gene matches. This CDR3 has 19 residues. Germline V gene lookup returns CDR1 KGHSH and CDR2 LQKENI. DNA of the CDR3: TGTGCCAGCTCACCACTTCCTAGCGGGAGGGCCGGAGCGGGAGATACGCAGTATTTT. Its translation: CASSPLPSGRAGAGDTQYF.

This clone was detected only once. The V gene is TRBV30, the J gene TRBJ2-2; weak D call: TRBD1 (6 bases). V lost 6 bases and J lost 1, with 12 bases in between. The germline gives CDR1 GTSNPN, CDR2 SVGIG (reference sequence). The CDR3 runs 14 residues. The CDR3 region is CACDRRRNTGELFF. CDR3 nucleotide sequence: TGTGCCTGCGACAGGAGACGGAACACCGGGGAGCTGTTTTTT. The variable domain in full, completed from reference TRBV30 and TRBJ2-2, reads SQTIHQWPATLVQPVGSPLSLECTVEGTSNPNLYWYRQAAGRGLQLLFYSVGIGQISSEVPQNLSASRPQDRQFILSSKKLLLSDSGFYLCACDRRRNTGELFFGEGSRLTVL.

The chain uses TRBV21-1 and TRBJ1-1; the D call in the table, TRBD1, was not verified against the DNA. TRBV21-1 is assigned pseudogene status. The CDR3 runs to 12 residues. The CDR3 loop is CASKQPNTEAFF. The CDR3 DNA reads as TGTGCCAGCAAACAGCCGAACACTGAAGCTTTCTTT.

The chain uses TRBV6-5 and TRBJ1-1, with TRBD1 as a possible D gene (6 bases). Trimming shortened V by 8 bases and J by 5 bases, and 9 bases separated the two germline ends. Germline values: CDR1 MNHEY, CDR2 SVGAGI. The CDR3 is 11 amino acids. DNA for the CDR3: TGTGCCAGCGGGAGGGGGACTGAAGCTTTCTTT. The encoded protein is CASGRGTEAFF.

The sample holds one count of this clone. At one end, the junction sequence differs from germline, possibly due to a read error. This chain joins TRBV2 and TRBJ1-2; 9 positions match TRBD1. Germline lookup yields CDR1 SNHLY and CDR2 FYNNEI. CDR3 length equals 13 residues. The CDR3 DNA follows: TGTGCCAGCGGTGACAGGGGGGACTATGGCTACACCTTC. Amino acids: CASGDRGDYGYTF.

This clone has only one observation. The J gene is TRBJ1-4, the V gene TRBV3-1 (or the pseudogene TRBV3-2), with unresolved D. CDR3 length: 16 amino acids. CDR1 LGHDT and CDR2 YNNKEL come from the germline V gene (reference sequence). V lost 0 bases, J lost 6 bases, and 14 bases lay in between. CDR3: CASSQDAGRVDEKLFF. CDR3 DNA sequence: TGTGCCAGCAGCCAAGATGCGGGGAGAGTGGATGAAAAACTGTTTTTT.

V usage is TRBV28 and J usage is TRBJ1-3, with a possible D match to TRBD1 (5 bases). The CDR3 has 14 residues. CDR1 and CDR2 from the germline V gene are MDHEN and SYDVKM. Deletions cut 2 bases from V and 4 bases from J, with 9 bases between. The CDR3 DNA reads as TGTGCCAGCAGTTTAACGGGGGTAGGAAACACCATATATTTT. This gives the protein CASSLTGVGNTIYF.

The J gene is TRBJ1-5, the V gene TRBV28; D is unresolved. V was cut by 4 bases and J by 1 base, with 8 bases left in between. This CDR3 comprises 14 residues. From germline, CDR1 is MDHEN and CDR2 SYDVKM. The CDR3 bases are TGTGCCAGCAGTTGGCCGGAGAGCAATCAGCCCCAGCATTTT. Translating gives CASSWPESNQPQHF.

This clone was seen a handful of times. This rearrangement joins TRBV29-1 to TRBJ2-1; TRBD2 aligns across 13 bases. The CDR3 is 13 residues long. V lost 8 bases and J lost 6; bases outside the gene matches: 4. Germline V gene sequence: CDR1 SQVTM, CDR2 ANQGSEA. For the CDR3, the DNA is TGCAGCTTCGGACTAGCGGGAGTCAATGAGCAGTTCTTC. Its translation: CSFGLAGVNEQFF.

For this clone: This sample also contains other DNA sequences that code for the same CDR3. The V and J genes are TRBV2 and TRBJ2-1; 13 bases agree with TRBD2. The CDR3 is made up of 15 amino acids. Trimming at V came to 6 bases and at J to 5 bases, leaving 4 bases not matched to a gene. Germline CDR1 and CDR2: SNHLY and FYNNEI. The CDR3 nucleotides read TGTGCCAGCAGCGGACTAGCGGGAGTGGACAATGAGCAGTTCTTC. This translates into CASSGLAGVDNEQFF.

This chain uses TRBV5-1 with TRBJ2-1; D perhaps matches TRBD1 (5 bases). CDR3 length: 14 amino acids. With 4 bases removed from V and 10 bases from J, the gap between germline ends came to 18 bases. Germline CDR1 and CDR2: SGHRS and YFSETQ. CDR3 in DNA: TGCGCCAGCAGCCCCCTCCGGGCAGGGTTAGAGCAGTTCTTC. This encodes CASSPLRAGLEQFF.

Here the CDR3 DNA reads TGCGCCAGCAGCTTGGAGTGGACAGCGAACACTGAAGCTTTCTTT. Amino acid sequence: CASSLEWTANTEAFF. The chain carries TRBV5-1 and TRBJ1-1, with D possibly being TRBD1 (6 bases). This CDR3 is 15 amino acids long. The germline CDR1 and CDR2 sequences are SGHRS and YFSETQ. The V gene lost 0 bases and the J gene lost 1 base, with 10 bases spanning the gap.